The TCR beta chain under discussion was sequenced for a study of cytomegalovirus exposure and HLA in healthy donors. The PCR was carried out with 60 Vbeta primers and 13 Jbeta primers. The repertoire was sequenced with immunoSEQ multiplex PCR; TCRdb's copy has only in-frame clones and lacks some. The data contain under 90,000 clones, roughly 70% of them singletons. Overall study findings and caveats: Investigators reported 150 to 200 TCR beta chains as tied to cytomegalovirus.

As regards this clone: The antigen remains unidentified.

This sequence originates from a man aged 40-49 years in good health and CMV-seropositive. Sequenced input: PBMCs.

The CDR3 is CAISEGLGGYNEQFF. The CDR3 region has the DNA TGTGCCATCAGTGAGGGACTCGGGGGGTACAATGAGCAGTTCTTC. The chain combines TRBV10-3 with TRBJ2-1; 7 positions agree with TRBD2. Germline trimming cut 2 bases from V and 4 bases from J; bases unmatched to any gene: 5. This CDR3 spans 15 amino acids. Germline-derived CDR1 and CDR2 are ENHRY and SYGVKD.